This T cell receptor beta chain was captured in a study of blood T cells in healthy people across ages. This clonotype was seen more than once but under ten times. Trimming cost V 7 bases and J 4 bases, with 17 bases left between them. The CDR3 extends over 16 amino acids. A J-beta primer mix and a sample-barcoded 5' primer were used in a second PCR of about 7 to 12 cycles. In TCRdb, the 5' RACE reads were re-called with MiXCR into one record per CDR3 protein. In the table there are some 940,000 distinct CDR3 sequences, 25% to 30% of which are singletons. These data also featured in a second study, about T cells of mothers and their children. This second study notes: Donation involved three healthy Caucasian mothers and the six children that they had.

This TCR was recovered from a woman aged 40 to 49 in good health. The chain links TRBV12-3 or TRBV12-4 to TRBJ2-6; the D gene is possibly TRBD2 (6 bases). Sequencing was performed on blood. CDR3 DNA: TGTGCCAGCAACCGGAGTGGAGGGCCGGGGGCCAACGTCCTGACTTTC. It specifies CASNRSGGPGANVLTF.